A single sample gave rise to the 19 T cell receptor beta chains below, sequenced in a study of PD-L1 blockade in urothelial cancer. TCRdb keeps only in-frame clones here, not all; method: immunoSEQ multiplex PCR. This sample has roughly 26,000 clones, with roughly 90% found just once. The sample was PBMCs, taken around atezolizumab (anti-PD-L1) treatment. Every receptor here comes from a man in his sixties with urothelial cancer.

V gene TRBV15 combines with J gene TRBJ1-2; TRBD1 is a possible D gene (6 bases). CDR1 and CDR2 (germline): LNHNV, YYDKDF (reference sequence). This CDR3 contains 15 residues. With 3 bases removed from V and 1 base from J, the gap between germline ends came to 12 bases. The CDR3 reads CATSREVQGNYGYTF. CDR3 DNA: TGTGCCACCAGCAGGGAGGTACAGGGTAACTATGGCTACACCTTC.

This chain joins TRBV5-1 and TRBJ2-2; 8 nucleotides match TRBD1. Losses at the gene ends were 0 bases for V and 4 bases for J; bases not matched to a gene: 5. This CDR3 region has 16 residues. The germline CDR1 and CDR2 sequences are SGHRS and YFSETQ. The CDR3 DNA is TGCGCCAGCAGCTTGGAGGGCAGGGGGCTCACCGGGGAGCTGTTTTTT. Amino acid sequence: CASSLEGRGLTGELFF.

The V and J genes are TRBV4-1 and TRBJ1-1, with 9 bases aligning to TRBD1. This CDR3 spans 15 amino acids. Germline trimming cut 0 bases from V and 4 bases from J; bases unmatched to any gene: 3. Germline V gives CDR1 MGHRA, CDR2 YSYEKL. The CDR3 sequence is CASSQDNRGLTEAFF. The CDR3 DNA sequence: TGCGCCAGCAGCCAAGATAACAGGGGGCTCACTGAAGCTTTCTTT.

The V and J genes are TRBV7-9 and TRBJ1-1; the match to TRBD1 covers 8 bases. The V and J ends lost 5 bases and 5 bases, in that order; junction bases with no gene match: 4. Germline lookup yields CDR1 SEHNR and CDR2 FQNEAQ (reference sequence). The CDR3 totals 13 residues. The CDR3 coding sequence is TGTGCCAGCAGCCCTCGGACAGGGACTGAAGCTTTCTTT. Translating it yields CASSPRTGTEAFF.

The chain couples TRBV4-2 to TRBJ1-4; 10 bases align to TRBD1. The CDR3 is 16 residues long. CDR1 LGHNA and CDR2 YNFKEQ come from the germline V gene. V was pared by 4 bases and J by 3 bases, with 5 bases of the junction left unmatched. DNA of the CDR3: TGTGCCAGCAGCCTGAGACAGGGGGCGGCTAATGAAAAACTGTTTTTT. It is translated as CASSLRQGAANEKLFF.

The chain combines TRBV6-5 with TRBJ1-1; 9 bases line up with TRBD1. Germline CDR1 reads MNHEY; CDR2 reads SVGAGI. This CDR3 has 15 amino acids. The ends lost 2 bases at V and 2 bases at J; junction bases unmatched: 3. The CDR3 nucleotides are TGTGCCAGCAGTTACGGGGGACAGGGCAACACTGAAGCTTTCTTT. Amino acid sequence: CASSYGGQGNTEAFF.

This chain connects TRBV7-8 to TRBJ1-5; D call uncertain. The germline V gene has CDR1 SGHVS and CDR2 FQNEAQ. This CDR3 spans 13 amino acids. Trimming removed 1 base from V and 7 bases from J, with 8 bases in between. CDR3: CASSLGSPQPQHF. CDR3 nucleotides: TGTGCCAGCAGCTTAGGCAGTCCGCAGCCCCAGCATTTT.

This rearrangement joins TRBV18 to TRBJ1-4, with D perhaps TRBD1 (6 bases). The CDR3 extends over 15 amino acids. V lost 6 bases and J 5 bases, leaving 16 bases between the germline ends. The germline CDR1 and CDR2 sequences are KGHSH and LQKENI. This CDR3 is CASSFAGTRNEKLFF. DNA for the CDR3: TGTGCCAGCTCCTTTGCCGGGACACGAAATGAAAAACTGTTTTTT.

The chain couples TRBV19 to TRBJ2-2, with 10 bases fitting TRBD2. Germline CDR1 and CDR2: LNHDA and SQIVND (reference sequence). V dropped 6 bases and J dropped 3; count of bases not matched to a gene: 7. The CDR3 length is 16 residues. The DNA for the CDR3 is TGTGCCAGTAGAGTTACTAGCGGGATCCACACCGGGGAGCTGTTTTTT. Translated, it gives CASRVTSGIHTGELFF.

The rearrangement joins TRBV5-6 to TRBJ1-5; 7 bases map to TRBD1. The CDR3 consists of 15 residues. V lost 0 bases, J lost 4 bases, and 4 bases stayed unmatched. Germline-derived CDR1 and CDR2 are SGHDT and YYEEEE. The CDR3, as DNA: TGTGCCAGCAGCTTGGGGCCAGGGGGAAATCAGCCCCAGCATTTT. This encodes CASSLGPGGNQPQHF. The full variable domain, rest sourced from reference TRBV5-6 and TRBJ1-5, is DAGVTQSPTHLIKTRGQQVTLRCSPKSGHDTVSWYQQALGQGPQFIFQYYEEEERQRGNFPDRFSGHQFPNYSSELNVNALLLGDSALYLCASSLGPGGNQPQHFGDGTRLSIL.

Only one count was recorded for this clone. V usage is TRBV18 and J usage is TRBJ1-1, with TRBD1 matching 7 bases. V dropped 1 base and J dropped 4; count of bases not matched to a gene: 6. From germline, CDR1 is KGHSH and CDR2 LQKENI. CDR3 length: 15 amino acids. CDR3 sequence (DNA): TGTGCCAGCTCACCACGGGACAGCCACGGCACTGAAGCTTTCTTT. Translating it yields CASSPRDSHGTEAFF.

For the CDR3, the DNA is TGTGCCAGCAGCTTAGTCCCGCGGGTCGCGAACACCGGGGAGCTGTTTTTT. Translation: CASSLVPRVANTGELFF. The chain is built from TRBV11-2 and TRBJ2-2; TRBD2 might be the D (5 bases). This CDR3 has 17 amino acids. Germline-derived CDR1 and CDR2 are SGHAT and FQNNGV. Trimming removed 1 base at V and 0 bases at J, with 12 bases between. Supplemented by reference TRBV11-2 and TRBJ2-2, the full variable domain reads EAGVAQSPRYKIIEKRQSVAFWCNPISGHATLYWYQQILGQGPKLLIQFQNNGVVDDSQLPKDRFSAERLKGVDSTLKIQPAKLEDSAVYLCASSLVPRVANTGELFFGEGSRLTVL.

The V gene is TRBV27, the J gene TRBJ2-7; D perhaps matches TRBD2 (7 bases). This CDR3 spans 14 amino acids. V was trimmed by 3 bases and J by 3 bases, leaving 12 bases between them. Per germline, CDR1 MNHEY and CDR2 SMNVEV (reference sequence). As DNA, the CDR3 is TGTGCCAGCAGTTTTGGGGGGGGCTACTACGAGCAGTACTTC. It codes for CASSFGGGYYEQYF.

The chain combines TRBV11-3 with TRBJ2-1, with D hard to call. The CDR3 covers 15 residues. V was cut by 1 base and J by 3 bases, with 10 bases left in between. Per germline, CDR1 SGHNT and CDR2 YENEEA. The CDR3 sequence is CASSLGQADYNEQFF. Here the CDR3 DNA reads TGTGCCAGCAGCTTAGGACAAGCCGACTACAATGAGCAGTTCTTC.

The chain has TRBV7-8 and TRBJ1-2; TRBD1 matches 8 bases. The CDR3 is 13 residues long. The J segment lost 6 bases and the V segment lost 6 bases, leaving 6 bases of the junction unmatched. Looked up from germline, CDR1 is SGHVS and CDR2 is FQNEAQ. The CDR3 region is CASRRQGPDGYTF. The CDR3 DNA sequence: TGTGCCAGCAGACGACAGGGGCCGGATGGCTACACCTTC.

The chain joins TRBV4-2 to TRBJ2-3; tentatively, D is TRBD1 (5 bases). The CDR3 totals 14 residues. Germline assignment: CDR1 LGHNA and CDR2 YNFKEQ. Trimming took 1 base from V and 1 from J, leaving 6 bases between them. CDR3 sequence: CASSQGTRTDTQYF. CDR3 DNA sequence: TGTGCCAGCAGCCAAGGGACACGCACAGATACGCAGTATTTT.

V is TRBV19 and J is TRBJ2-3; D perhaps matches TRBD2 (5 bases). Deletions cut 6 bases from V and 2 bases from J, with 9 bases between. Germline V gene sequence: CDR1 LNHDA, CDR2 SQIVND (reference sequence). The CDR3 loop spans 13 amino acids. CDR3 residues: CASSPGFTDTQYF. The CDR3 DNA reads as TGTGCCAGTAGCCCGGGGTTCACAGATACGCAGTATTTT.

This chain connects TRBV15 to TRBJ2-3; 9 positions match TRBD1. The CDR3 is 15 residues long. Germline V gene data show CDR1 as LNHNV and CDR2 as YYDKDF (reference sequence). V shed 5 bases, J shed 2 bases, and the junction held 5 bases outside the gene matches. CDR3 DNA sequence: TGTGCCACCAGCGTAAACAGGGGGCCCACAGATACGCAGTATTTT. Encoded protein: CATSVNRGPTDTQYF.

The chain carries TRBV4-3 and TRBJ1-4; no definite D call. V was shortened by 3 bases and J by 5 bases, with 13 bases between the two germline ends. The germline V gene has CDR1 LGHNA and CDR2 YSLEER. CDR3 size: 15 residues. Written as DNA, the CDR3 is TGCGCCAGCAGCCAGGGCGGGGTAAGGAATGAAAAACTGTTTTTT. Its protein product is CASSQGGVRNEKLFF.